This T cell receptor beta chain is drawn from a study of tumor-infiltrating lymphocytes in primary liver carcinoma. Overall study: Primary liver carcinoma, confirmed by histopathology, was surgically resected.

CDR3 size: 14 residues. Looked up from germline, CDR1 is SGHVS and CDR2 is FQNEAQ. In addition to blood RNA drawn from unsorted whole blood, germline DNA was extracted. Patients were chronically HBV-infected and treatment-naive. The investigators made TCR beta cDNA from 400 to 550 ng total RNA, using a constant-region primer. Libraries covering TCR beta were generated through three nested multiplex PCR rounds (using a slightly modified ARM-PCR). The two initial PCR rounds, nine to eleven cycles each, used TRBV1-TRBV30 forward and C-beta reverse primers. TCRdb reprocessed the multiplex PCR reads via MiXCR and lists one record per CDR3 protein. The data contain 250,000 to 400,000 distinct CDR3 sequences, roughly 60% of them singletons. Notes on this clonotype: This may come from a read error, since a much larger clone is one base off.

V usage is TRBV7-8 and J usage is TRBJ1-4; the D gene is possibly TRBD1 (5 bases). The sequencing input was peripheral blood. The clonotype originates from a man aged 40-50 years with primary liver carcinoma and hepatitis B virus infection. The CDR3 nucleotides are TGTGCCAGCGGCTTGGGGGGGTCTAGCGAAAAACTGTTTTTT. It encodes CASGLGGSSEKLFF.